The 29 T cell receptor beta chains reported below all come from one sample, sequenced in a study of cytomegalovirus exposure and HLA in healthy donors. The PCR employed 60 Vbeta primers together with 13 Jbeta primers. TCRdb's table, derived via immunoSEQ multiplex PCR, lists solely in-frame clones and lacks some. The data hold about 140,000 clones, with around 78% observed a single time. The specimen was PBMCs. The receptors stem from a male donor in good health and CMV-seronegative.

The rearrangement joins TRBV18 to TRBJ2-5; the match to TRBD1 covers 9 bases. Trimming at V came to 6 bases and at J to 4 bases, leaving 9 bases not matched to a gene. The CDR3 totals 15 residues. CDR1 is KGHSH and CDR2 is LQKENI in the germline V gene. The CDR3 sequence: CASSPGQGTGETQYF. Here the CDR3 DNA reads TGTGCCAGCTCGCCCGGACAGGGGACAGGAGAGACCCAGTACTTC.

The sample holds one count of this clone. The rearrangement uses TRBV5-1 and TRBJ2-2; 8 bases fit TRBD1. Germline trimming cut 3 bases from V and 6 bases from J; bases unmatched to any gene: 4. The CDR3 totals 14 residues. CDR1 is SGHRS, CDR2 YFSETQ, per germline. The CDR3 DNA sequence: TGCGCCAGCAGCTCTGGGACAGGCGCCGGGGAGCTGTTTTTT. Its translation: CASSSGTGAGELFF.

The genes are TRBV4-1 and TRBJ2-1, with 10 bases matching TRBD2. The CDR3 is made up of 16 amino acids. The V gene end was trimmed by 3 bases and the J gene end by 4 bases; junction bases not matched to a gene: 6. CDR1 is MGHRA and CDR2 is YSYEKL in the germline V gene. CDR3 protein: CASSQEGLAEYNEQFF. In nucleotides, the CDR3 is TGCGCCAGCAGCCAGGAAGGACTAGCGGAATACAATGAGCAGTTCTTC.

The chain couples TRBV7-9 to TRBJ2-2, with TRBD2 matching 8 bases. Trimming removed 6 bases from V and 3 bases from J; junction bases left unmatched: 3. The CDR3 covers 14 residues. Germline values: CDR1 SEHNR, CDR2 FQNEAQ (reference sequence). The CDR3 DNA sequence: TGTGCCAGCAGGATGCGGGGGGACACCGGGGAGCTGTTTTTT. This encodes CASRMRGDTGELFF. Complete variable domain (other parts from reference TRBV7-9 and TRBJ2-2): DTGVSQNPRHKITKRGQNVTFRCDPISEHNRLYWYRQTLGQGPEFLTYFQNEAQLEKSRLLSDRFSAERPKGSFSTLEIQRTEQGDSAMYLCASRMRGDTGELFFGEGSRLTVL.

The V and J genes are TRBV7-6 and TRBJ2-7; D is undetermined. This CDR3 contains 14 residues. The V end was cut by 3 bases, the J end by 6 bases, with 15 bases between. Germline V lookup: CDR1 SGHVS, CDR2 FNYEAQ. This CDR3 is CASSLGSYLVEQYF. In DNA, the CDR3 is TGTGCCAGCAGCTTGGGCAGTTATCTTGTCGAGCAGTACTTC.

The chain carries TRBV7-9 and TRBJ2-7, with 12 bases that match TRBD2. In germline, CDR1 is SEHNR, CDR2 FQNEAQ (reference sequence). J gave up 7 bases and V 2 bases, and 12 bases lay outside the gene matches. This CDR3 is built from 17 residues. CDR3 DNA: TGTGCCAGCAGCTTATCCCATACCCCTAGCGGGAGGGGTGAGCAGTACTTC. Its translation: CASSLSHTPSGRGEQYF.

Details on this clone: One end of the junction does not line up with germline, which may come from a read error. J is TRBJ1-1 and V is TRBV4-1, with 9 bases aligning to TRBD1. This CDR3 has 15 amino acids. The V gene's germline CDR1 is MGHRA and CDR2 YSYEKL. The chain's CDR3 is CSSSQEGQGRTEAFF. CDR3 nucleotide sequence: TGCTCCAGCAGCCAAGAGGGACAGGGCCGCACTGAAGCTTTCTTT.

The chain couples TRBV4-1 to TRBJ2-7, with TRBD2 matching 8 bases. Germline values: CDR1 MGHRA, CDR2 YSYEKL. J was trimmed by 1 base and V by 0 bases; bases with no gene match: 8. CDR3 length: 17 amino acids. In DNA, the CDR3 is TGCGCCAGCAGCCAAGATTCGGGAGGGCCATCGTCCTACGAGCAGTACTTC. Encoded protein: CASSQDSGGPSSYEQYF.

The rearrangement links TRBV18 to TRBJ2-5; 8 bases match TRBD2. The CDR3 sequence is 17 residues long. V was pared by 2 bases and J by 7 bases, with 15 bases of the junction left unmatched. Per the germline V gene, CDR1 is KGHSH and CDR2 is LQKENI. For the CDR3, the DNA is TGTGCCAGCTCACCAACGGGAGCGGGGGTTGGGTCTAGGACCCAGTACTTC. Protein sequence: CASSPTGAGVGSRTQYF.

The CDR3 sequence is CASSYNMGPVNSPLHF. The CDR3 DNA sequence: TGTGCCAGCAGTTACAATATGGGGCCAGTGAATTCACCCCTCCACTTT. The chain couples TRBV6-5 to TRBJ1-6, with TRBD1 as a possible D gene (5 bases). The CDR3 is made up of 16 amino acids. V was trimmed by 2 bases and J by 7 bases, leaving 15 bases between them. Looked up from germline, CDR1 is MNHEY and CDR2 is SVGAGI.

The chain uses TRBV6-1 and TRBJ1-1; 7 bases are shared with TRBD1. Germline V gene sequence: CDR1 MNHNS, CDR2 SASEGT. The CDR3 consists of 14 residues. Trimming cost V 5 bases and J 1 base; bases outside gene matches: 4. CDR3 coding DNA: TGTGCCAGCAGTTCTACAGGGGAGAACACTGAAGCTTTCTTT. Its protein product is CASSSTGENTEAFF.

The genes are TRBV19 and TRBJ1-5, with D tentatively TRBD1 (6 bases). CDR1 is LNHDA and CDR2 is SQIVND in the germline V gene (reference sequence). CDR3 length: 14 residues. With 5 bases removed from V and 0 bases from J, the gap between germline ends came to 8 bases. The CDR3 DNA reads TGTGCCAGTAGTCCCAGGGGTAGCAATCAGCCCCAGCATTTT. This gives the protein CASSPRGSNQPQHF. The full variable domain, completed using reference TRBV19 and TRBJ1-5, is DGGITQSPKYLFRKEGQNVTLSCEQNLNHDAMYWYRQDPGQGLRLIYYSQIVNDFQKGDIAEGYSVSREKKESFPLTVTSAQKNPTAFYLCASSPRGSNQPQHFGDGTRLSIL.

The chain couples TRBV19 to TRBJ2-2; 7 nucleotides match TRBD1. With V trimmed by 5 bases and J by 8 bases, 8 bases remained unmatched. Germline V gene sequence: CDR1 LNHDA, CDR2 SQIVND (reference sequence). This CDR3 contains 14 residues. In DNA form, the CDR3 reads TGTGCCAGTAGTGCCGGGGACAGTCTGGGGGAGCTGTTTTTT. Its translation is CASSAGDSLGELFF.

The chain employs TRBV10-3 and TRBJ2-7, with D tentatively TRBD1 (6 bases). Between the trimmed V and J ends, which lost 10 bases and 0 bases, there was a span of 16 bases. This CDR3 comprises 14 residues. The germline gives CDR1 ENHRY, CDR2 SYGVKD. The CDR3 region has the DNA TGTGCCACTGTCGGGCAGGGGAGCTCCTACGAGCAGTACTTC. Its translation: CATVGQGSSYEQYF.

J is TRBJ1-2 and V is TRBV5-6; 7 bases match TRBD1. The V gene's germline CDR1 is SGHDT and CDR2 YYEEEE. With V trimmed by 0 bases and J by 5 bases, 7 bases remained unmatched. The CDR3 contains 15 residues. The CDR3 DNA is TGTGCCAGCAGCTTGGTGGCAGGGGGGAGGTATGGCTACACCTTC. It translates to CASSLVAGGRYGYTF.

This chain joins TRBV7-9 and TRBJ2-6; D call uncertain. From germline, CDR1 is SEHNR and CDR2 FQNEAQ (reference sequence). The CDR3 is made up of 16 amino acids. V was cut by 1 base and J by 2 bases, with 9 bases left in between. CDR3 sequence reads: CASSLGQQTGANVLTF. In nucleotides, the CDR3 is TGTGCCAGCAGCTTAGGACAACAAACTGGGGCCAACGTCCTGACTTTC.

The chain uses TRBV13 and TRBJ2-1, with D perhaps matching TRBD2 (6 bases). With 4 bases removed from V and 4 bases from J, the gap between germline ends came to 17 bases. This CDR3 is 16 amino acids long. Germline V gene sequence: CDR1 PRHDT, CDR2 FYEKMQ (reference sequence). This CDR3 is CASSSRLDIHYNEQFF. CDR3 in DNA: TGTGCCAGCAGCTCAAGACTAGACATCCATTACAATGAGCAGTTCTTC.

V is TRBV4-1 and J is TRBJ1-5; a possible D gene is TRBD1 (5 bases). Trimming shortened V by 1 base and J by 0 bases, and 13 bases separated the two germline ends. The CDR3 totals 17 residues. Germline values: CDR1 MGHRA, CDR2 YSYEKL. The CDR3 spells CASSQGAGRFSNQPQHF. In DNA, the CDR3 is TGCGCCAGCAGCCAAGGGGCAGGGCGGTTTAGCAATCAGCCCCAGCATTTT.

V is TRBV30 and J is TRBJ2-7; TRBD1 might be the D (6 bases). CDR1 and CDR2 (germline): GTSNPN, SVGIG (reference sequence). The CDR3 has 13 residues. The V end was cut by 3 bases, the J end by 1 base, with 10 bases between. CDR3 coding DNA: TGTGCCTGGAGCCCGGGACAATCCTACGAGCAGTACTTC. Translating it yields CAWSPGQSYEQYF.

The V call is TRBV18, the J call TRBJ1-3; D possibly corresponds to TRBD1 (6 bases). The CDR3 consists of 15 residues. V was cut by 7 bases and J by 0 bases, with 13 bases left in between. The germline CDR1 and CDR2 sequences are KGHSH and LQKENI. The CDR3 DNA follows: TGTGCCAGCTTTGCCACAGGGTACTCTGGAAACACCATATATTTT. Translation: CASFATGYSGNTIYF.

The chain is built from TRBV18 and TRBJ1-2; 10 bases map to TRBD1. The germline V gene encodes CDR1 KGHSH and CDR2 LQKENI. V gave up 2 bases and J gave up 4 bases; unmatched junction bases: 7. CDR3 length: 16 residues. The CDR3 reads CASSPISGQGIYGYTF. DNA of the CDR3: TGTGCCAGCTCACCAATATCGGGACAGGGGATCTATGGCTACACCTTC. The full variable domain, its missing parts supplied by reference TRBV18 and TRBJ1-2, is NAGVMQNPRHLVRRRGQEARLRCSPMKGHSHVYWYRQLPEEGLKFMVYLQKENIIDESGMPKERFSAEFPKEGPSILRIQQVVRGDSAAYFCASSPISGQGIYGYTFGSGTRLTVV.

The chain couples TRBV14 to TRBJ1-5, with no clear D. The CDR3 totals 15 residues. Germline CDR1 is SGHDN and CDR2 is FVKESK. Trimming shortened V by 1 base and J by 2 bases, and 9 bases separated the two germline ends. CDR3 sequence (DNA): TGTGCCAGCAGCCAAGGGGGAGAGGGCAATCAGCCCCAGCATTTT. Amino acids: CASSQGGEGNQPQHF.

This clone was counted once. CDR3 residues: CASTHPGTGKAFEQFF. The DNA for the CDR3 is TGCGCCAGCACCCATCCCGGGACAGGGAAAGCTTTTGAGCAGTTCTTC. This rearrangement joins TRBV5-1 to TRBJ2-1, with TRBD1 identical over 9 bases. J gave up 9 bases and V 6 bases, and 16 bases lay outside the gene matches. CDR1 SGHRS and CDR2 YFSETQ come from the germline V gene. The CDR3 sequence is 16 residues long. Variable domain in full (rest from reference TRBV5-1 and TRBJ2-1): KAGVTQTPRYLIKTRGQQVTLSCSPISGHRSVSWYQQTPGQGLQFLFEYFSETQRNKGNFPGRFSGRQFSNSRSEMNVSTLELGDSALYLCASTHPGTGKAFEQFFGPGTRLTVL.

The DNA for the CDR3 is TGCGCCAGCTCCCAAGGACTAGCGGGAGTGACGGATACGCAGTATTTT. This codes for CASSQGLAGVTDTQYF. V and J are TRBV5-1 and TRBJ2-3, with TRBD2 matching 13 bases. V gave up 7 bases and J gave up 6 bases; unmatched junction bases: 11. CDR1 and CDR2 (germline): SGHRS, YFSETQ. CDR3 length equals 16 residues. Based on the CDR3 plus reference TRBV5-1 and TRBJ2-3, the full variable domain is KAGVTQTPRYLIKTRGQQVTLSCSPISGHRSVSWYQQTPGQGLQFLFEYFSETQRNKGNFPGRFSGRQFSNSRSEMNVSTLELGDSALYLCASSQGLAGVTDTQYFGPGTRLTVL.

V usage is TRBV27 and J usage is TRBJ2-7; 7 bases are a match to TRBD1. The CDR3 has 16 residues. Germline CDR1 reads MNHEY; CDR2 reads SMNVEV (reference sequence). The V segment lost 5 bases and the J segment 0 bases; nucleotides outside the gene matches: 10. The CDR3 sequence: CASSIDRDFPSYEQYF. The CDR3 coding sequence is TGTGCCAGCAGTATCGACAGGGATTTTCCCTCCTACGAGCAGTACTTC.

This clone was recorded only once. The genes are TRBV11-2 and TRBJ2-7; weak D call: TRBD2 (6 bases). The V end was cut by 3 bases, the J end by 1 base, with 10 bases between. The CDR3 runs 14 residues. CDR1 is SGHAT, CDR2 FQNNGV, per germline. The CDR3, as DNA: TGTGCCAGCAGCTTCGGGACTCATTCCTACGAGCAGTACTTC. This gives the protein CASSFGTHSYEQYF.

The chain combines TRBV30 with TRBJ2-7, with 7 bases that match TRBD2. The V gene's germline CDR1 is GTSNPN and CDR2 SVGIG (reference sequence). The CDR3 is made up of 13 amino acids. V was pared by 7 bases and J by 3 bases, with 9 bases of the junction left unmatched. CDR3 in DNA: TGTGCCTACCTGGCGGGGGACCGCTACGAGCAGTACTTC. Translated, it gives CAYLAGDRYEQYF.

As for this clone: Mismatch with germline at one junction end may stem from a read error. This chain's CDR3 is CSSSLGTGRAFF. The CDR3 DNA reads TGTTCCAGCAGCTTAGGCACAGGGCGTGCTTTCTTT. This chain joins TRBV7-9 and TRBJ1-1; D is perhaps TRBD1 (6 bases). CDR1 SEHNR and CDR2 FQNEAQ come from the germline V gene (reference sequence). CDR3 length equals 12 residues.

This clone is a singleton in its sample. The J gene is TRBJ2-3, the V gene TRBV6-6, with D maybe TRBD2 (5 bases). From germline, CDR1 is MNHNY and CDR2 SVGAGI (reference sequence). Trimming took 5 bases from V and 4 from J, leaving 13 bases between them. CDR3 size: 14 residues. CDR3 protein: CASSTLAFADTQYF. The CDR3 DNA is TGTGCCAGCAGTACCCTAGCATTTGCAGATACGCAGTATTTT.